The 5 T cell receptor beta chains given below trace back to one sample, sequenced in a study of T cells in women clearing cervical HPV infection. Produced via immunoSEQ multiplex PCR; TCRdb's table is partial and in-frame only. The sample totals some 20,000 clones; its top ten clones hold 5% to 5.5%. The sample taken for sequencing was blood buffy coat. The receptors originated from a woman aged 18-70 years with a cervical HPV16 infection that either progressed to CIN3+ or cleared (not recorded which).

About this clone: The read is 3 residues too short to cover the CDR3 end, so that end is filled in from the germline J gene. This chain connects TRBV7-6 to TRBJ1-2; D is perhaps TRBD1 (5 bases). The CDR3 consists of 12 residues. From germline, CDR1 is SGHVS and CDR2 FNYEAQ. Partial CDR3 DNA: TGTGCCAGCAGCTCAAACAGGCCTGAC. Residues: CASSSNRPD. The whole CDR3 is CASSSNRPDYTF. Full variable domain (outside the CDR3, taken from reference TRBV7-6 and TRBJ1-2): GAGVSQSPRYKVTKRGQDVALRCDPISGHVSLYWYRQALGQGPEFLTYFNYEAQQDKSGLPNDRFSAERPEGSISTLTIQRTEQRDSAMYRCASSSNRPDYTFGSGTRLTVV.

Comment on this clone: The observed sequence ends 3 residues before the CDR3 terminus, with the missing tail filled in from the germline J gene. The V and J genes are TRBV5-3 and TRBJ2-3, with TRBD2 matching 7 bases. TRBV5-3 is an open reading frame whose function is uncertain. J gave up 2 bases and V 4 bases, and 7 bases lay outside the gene matches. CDR3 length equals 15 residues. The DNA read from the CDR3 is TGTGCCAGAAGCAGGGCGGGAGATCTCACAGATACG. It specifies CARSRAGDLTDT. The full CDR3 is CARSRAGDLTDTQYF.

About this clone itself: Read data end 3 residues before the CDR3 end; the end is taken from the germline J gene. The chain recombines TRBV10-1 with TRBJ2-7, with a tentative D call TRBD1 (6 bases). Germline V gene data show CDR1 as WNHNN and CDR2 as SYGVQD (reference sequence). CDR3 length: 13 residues. Trimming left V 9 bases short and J 4 bases short, with 16 bases between. Incomplete CDR3 DNA: TGCGCCAGTATTACAGGGCGTCGGTACGAG. Encoded protein: CASITGRRYE. The full CDR3 reads CASITGRRYEQYF.

Turning to this clone: The read comes to an end 3 residues before the CDR3 does, leaving the germline J gene to fill in the end. The chain couples TRBV7-9 to TRBJ1-4; D is possibly TRBD1 (5 bases). Germline values: CDR1 SEHNR, CDR2 FQNEAQ (reference sequence). This CDR3 is 15 amino acids long. V was cut by 5 bases and J by 4 bases, with 14 bases left in between. CDR3 bases read: TGTGCCAGCAGCCTCGGCGGGGCCTTTAATGAAAAA. This sequence encodes CASSLGGAFNEK. The whole CDR3 is CASSLGGAFNEKLFF. Filled out from reference TRBV7-9 and TRBJ1-4, the complete variable domain reads DTGVSQNPRHKITKRGQNVTFRCDPISEHNRLYWYRQTLGQGPEFLTYFQNEAQLEKSRLLSDRFSAERPKGSFSTLEIQRTEQGDSAMYLCASSLGGAFNEKLFFGSGTQLSVL.

Note on this clone: The read finishes 3 residues shy of the CDR3 end, and the germline J gene is used to complete it. This rearrangement joins TRBV12-3 or TRBV12-4 to TRBJ2-2, with a possible D match to TRBD1 (6 bases). This CDR3 region has 15 residues. V lost 2 bases to trimming and J lost 4 bases, with 11 bases between them. CDR3 sequence: CASSLRTEGTGELFF. CDR3 DNA (partial): TGTGCCAGCAGTTTAAGGACAGAAGGCACCGGGGAG.